These T cell receptor beta chains were read from a single sample in a study of T-cell reconstitution after alpha-beta-depleted transplantation in children. TCRdb re-derived calls from the PCR reads in MiXCR, one entry per CDR3 protein. Of 440,000 or so distinct CDR3 sequences in the sample, around 9.9% are singletons; the top ten hold roughly 6%. Sequencing used PBMCs from the stem cell graft donor, obtained from the stem cell graft. These receptors all come from a human donor who donated a stem cell graft to a child with acute myeloid leukemia. CDR3s leave out the opening cysteine and the closing phenylalanine or tryptophan.

v_call,cdr3_aa
TRBV4-1,ASSQGDRSPGNTIY
TRBV20-1,SAMAMGLAGETQY
TRBV7-2,ASNPRSTDTQY
TRBV12-3/TRBV12-4,ASRTGGASTDTQY
TRBV18,ASSPGGHGTEAF
TRBV12-3/TRBV12-4,ASGQGVVNQPQH
TRBV7-3,ASSRTYTGELF
TRBV27,ASSSAGLAKNIQY
TRBV20-1,SAPSPGQGHPGELF
TRBV20-1,SARWGRADNEQF
TRBV29-1,SVAGTSFYNEQF
TRBV20-1,SASRSAGVQETQY
TRBV20-1,SARTGGDEQY
TRBV27,ASSLSAGTGLRWGYT
TRBV7-2,ASSLAGLAGGLPDTQY
TRBV28,ASSRDPTEAF
TRBV29-1,SVLPGTPVDGYT
TRBV11-2,ASSFDRGTEAF
TRBV29-1,SVEDHPERSYNEQF
TRBV5-1,ASKDSTYEQY
TRBV25-1,ASSLSRDRDNEQF
TRBV19,ASTAGGSAF
TRBV4-1,ASSQGLRAGEQETQY
TRBV20-1,SARDRALGGYT
TRBV5-1,ASRKTLGRANTEAF
TRBV7-3,ASSRLVNTGELF
TRBV20-1,SARDYLSSGRAYNEQF
TRBV10-3,ATGVNSNQPQH
TRBV27,ASSLGGAEQF
TRBV5-1,ASSPSVTDTQY
TRBV27,ASSLSPGLAGGSYNEQF
TRBV27,ASRTRTSGRTQY
TRBV5-1,ASRLEWQIAKNIQY
TRBV12-3/TRBV12-4,ASSPDRGQGNT
TRBV6-5,ASSSRDSLDTQY
TRBV7-9,ASSRTSSYEQY
TRBV20-1,SGSRTGYNEQF
TRBV20-1,SGPGLAGDEQF
TRBV7-3,ASSKGGGAVGEQF
TRBV9,ASTRQGKMNTEAF
TRBV3-1,ASKGGSGNTIY
TRBV5-1,ASSLAHVGAISTDTQY
TRBV5-1,ASSLGYSSGSTDTQY
TRBV15,ATSSGQVETQY
TRBV5-6,ASRSGTSGGWGETQY
TRBV20-1,SATGDSYAQY
TRBV6-1,ASSQPGLAEQETQY
TRBV12-3/TRBV12-4,ASRPGQTIYGYT
TRBV12-3/TRBV12-4,ASSDFRAYTDTQY
TRBV7-9,ASSLAVLGTDTQY
TRBV7-8,ASSLGTSGGYETQY
TRBV5-8,ASSFRSSRNTEAF
TRBV20-1,SARGVSNQPQH
TRBV7-2,ASTPDRLNTEAF
TRBV19,ASRLRAGELF
TRBV5-4,ASRSGTSGSKEQF
TRBV5-1,ASSPTSVNYEQY
TRBV7-2,ASSFRGGDTQY
TRBV10-3,AIRLAGAGNTGELF